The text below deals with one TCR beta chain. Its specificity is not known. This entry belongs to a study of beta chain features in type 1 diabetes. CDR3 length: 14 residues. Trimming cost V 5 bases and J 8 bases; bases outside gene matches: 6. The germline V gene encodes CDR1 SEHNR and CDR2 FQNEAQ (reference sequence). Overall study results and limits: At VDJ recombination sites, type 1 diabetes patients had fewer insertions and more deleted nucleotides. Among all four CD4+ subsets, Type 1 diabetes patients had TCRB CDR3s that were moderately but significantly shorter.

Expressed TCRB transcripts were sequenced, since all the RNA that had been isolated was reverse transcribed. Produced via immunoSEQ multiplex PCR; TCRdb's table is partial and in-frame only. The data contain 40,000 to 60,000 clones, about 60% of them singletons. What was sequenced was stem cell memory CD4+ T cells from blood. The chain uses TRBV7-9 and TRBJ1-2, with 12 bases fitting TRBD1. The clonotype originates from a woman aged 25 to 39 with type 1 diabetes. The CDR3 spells CASSPGQGARGYTF. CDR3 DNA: TGTGCCAGCAGCCCGGGACAGGGGGCGAGAGGCTACACCTTC.